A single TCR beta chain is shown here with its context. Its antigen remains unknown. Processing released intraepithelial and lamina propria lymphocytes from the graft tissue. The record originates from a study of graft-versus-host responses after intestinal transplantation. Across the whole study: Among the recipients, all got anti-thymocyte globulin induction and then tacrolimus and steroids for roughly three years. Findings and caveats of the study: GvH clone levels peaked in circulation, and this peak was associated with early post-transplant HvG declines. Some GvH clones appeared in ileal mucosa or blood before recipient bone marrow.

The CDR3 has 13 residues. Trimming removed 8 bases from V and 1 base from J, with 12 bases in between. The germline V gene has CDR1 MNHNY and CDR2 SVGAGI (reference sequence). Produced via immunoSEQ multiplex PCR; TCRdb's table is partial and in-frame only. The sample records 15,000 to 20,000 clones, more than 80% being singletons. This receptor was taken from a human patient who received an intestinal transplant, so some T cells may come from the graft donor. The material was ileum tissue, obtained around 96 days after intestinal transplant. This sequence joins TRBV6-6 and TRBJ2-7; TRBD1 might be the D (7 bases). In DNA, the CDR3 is TGTGCCAGCTCGGAGGGGGCGTCCTACGAGCAGTACTTC. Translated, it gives CASSEGASYEQYF.